The T cell receptor (beta chain) under discussion was sequenced for a study of identifying expanded T cells in peripheral blood. Points from the study as a whole: Across healthy donors, higher total template counts meant significantly greater roughly two-week count variance. About 1.2 clones differed between technical replicates, versus about 15 and 19 over time.

This table comes from immunoSEQ multiplex PCR, and its TCRdb copy is limited to in-frame clones, with some not included. The repertoire has 75,000 to 95,000 clones, 70% to 90% of them found once; the top ten carry roughly 4.1%. Collection occurred without any documented infections or immune events in donors. The CDR3 length is 16 residues. After removal of 3 bases from V and 8 bases from J, the junction contained 11 bases not matched to a gene. Germline CDR1 and CDR2: SGHTA and FQGNSA. About this clone itself: Its specificity is unknown.

The sequencing sample was made of blood. The sequence was obtained from a person aged 18 to 75 in good health. The chain joins TRBV7-2 to TRBJ1-4, with 8 bases identical to TRBD1. The CDR3 region is CASSFVADRVGEKLFF. CDR3 in DNA: TGTGCCAGCAGCTTCGTTGCGGACAGGGTAGGGGAAAAACTGTTTTTT. The full variable domain, with the rest looked up from reference TRBV7-2 and TRBJ1-4, is GAGVSQSPSNKVTEKGKDVELRCDPISGHTALYWYRQSLGQGLEFLIYFQGNSAPDKSGLPSDRFSAERTGGSVSTLTIQRTQQEDSAVYLCASSFVADRVGEKLFFGSGTQLSVL.